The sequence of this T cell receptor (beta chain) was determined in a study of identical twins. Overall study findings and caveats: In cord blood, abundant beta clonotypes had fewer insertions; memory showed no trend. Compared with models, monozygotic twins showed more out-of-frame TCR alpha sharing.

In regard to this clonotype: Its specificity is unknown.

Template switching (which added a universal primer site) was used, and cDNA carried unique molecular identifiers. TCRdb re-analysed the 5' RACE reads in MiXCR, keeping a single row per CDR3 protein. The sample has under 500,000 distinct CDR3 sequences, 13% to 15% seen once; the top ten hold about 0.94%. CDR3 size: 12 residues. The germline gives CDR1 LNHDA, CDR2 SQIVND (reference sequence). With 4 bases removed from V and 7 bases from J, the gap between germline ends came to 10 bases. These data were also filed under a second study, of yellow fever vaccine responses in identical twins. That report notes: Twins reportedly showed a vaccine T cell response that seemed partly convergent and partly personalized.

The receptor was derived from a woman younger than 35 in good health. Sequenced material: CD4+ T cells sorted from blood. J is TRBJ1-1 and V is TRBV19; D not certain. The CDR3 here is CASSTIGFEAFF. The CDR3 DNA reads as TGTGCCAGTAGTACGATAGGGTTTGAAGCTTTCTTT.